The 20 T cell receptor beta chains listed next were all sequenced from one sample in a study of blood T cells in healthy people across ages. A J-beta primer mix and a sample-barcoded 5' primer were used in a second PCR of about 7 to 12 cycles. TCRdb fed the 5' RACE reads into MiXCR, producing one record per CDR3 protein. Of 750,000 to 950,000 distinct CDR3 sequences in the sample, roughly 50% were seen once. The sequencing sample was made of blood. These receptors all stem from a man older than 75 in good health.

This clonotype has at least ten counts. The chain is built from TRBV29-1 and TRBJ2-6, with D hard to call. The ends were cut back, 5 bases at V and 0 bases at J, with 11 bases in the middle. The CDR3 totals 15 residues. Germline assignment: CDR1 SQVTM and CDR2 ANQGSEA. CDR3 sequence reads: CSVKDAPSGANVLTF. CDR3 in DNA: TGCAGCGTTAAGGACGCACCCTCTGGGGCCAACGTCCTGACTTTC. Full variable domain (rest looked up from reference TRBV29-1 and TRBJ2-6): SAVISQKPSRDICQRGTSLTIQCQVDSQVTMMFWYRQQPGQSLTLIATANQGSEATYESGFVIDKFPISRPNLTFSTLTVSNMSPEDSSIYLCSVKDAPSGANVLTFGAGSRLTVL.

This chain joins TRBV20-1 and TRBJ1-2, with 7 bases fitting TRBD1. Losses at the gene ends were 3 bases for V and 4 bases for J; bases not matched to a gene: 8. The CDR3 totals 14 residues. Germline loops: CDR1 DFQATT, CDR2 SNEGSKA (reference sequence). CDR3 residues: CSASGSSGGYGYTF. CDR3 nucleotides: TGCAGTGCTAGTGGGAGTTCAGGGGGCTATGGCTACACCTTC.

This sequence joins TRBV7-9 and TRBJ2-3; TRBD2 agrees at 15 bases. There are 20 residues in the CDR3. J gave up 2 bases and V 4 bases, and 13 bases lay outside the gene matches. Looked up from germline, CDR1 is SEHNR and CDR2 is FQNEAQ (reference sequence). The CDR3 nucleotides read TGTGCCAGCAGCTATCCCGGACTAGCGGGAGGGCCTGGCTCCACAGATACGCAGTATTTT. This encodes CASSYPGLAGGPGSTDTQYF.

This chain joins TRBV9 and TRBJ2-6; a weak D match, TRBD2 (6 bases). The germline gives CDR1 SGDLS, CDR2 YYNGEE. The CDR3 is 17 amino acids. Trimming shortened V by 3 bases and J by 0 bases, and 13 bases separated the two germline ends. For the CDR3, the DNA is TGTGCCAGCAGCGCCCACGTGCGGGGCTCTGGGGCCAACGTCCTGACTTTC. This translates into CASSAHVRGSGANVLTF.

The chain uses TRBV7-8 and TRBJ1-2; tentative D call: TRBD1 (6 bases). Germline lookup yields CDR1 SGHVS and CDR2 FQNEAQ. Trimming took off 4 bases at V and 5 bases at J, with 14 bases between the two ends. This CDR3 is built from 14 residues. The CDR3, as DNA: TGTGCCAGCAGCTCGACAGGCGAGGGATATGGCTACACCTTC. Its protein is CASSSTGEGYGYTF.

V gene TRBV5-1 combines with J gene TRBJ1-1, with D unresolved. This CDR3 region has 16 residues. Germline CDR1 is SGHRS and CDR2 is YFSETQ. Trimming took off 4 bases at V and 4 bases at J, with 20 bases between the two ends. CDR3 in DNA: TGCGCCAGCAGCACAAACGCTTGGGGAGTGGGCACTGAAGCTTTCTTT. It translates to CASSTNAWGVGTEAFF.

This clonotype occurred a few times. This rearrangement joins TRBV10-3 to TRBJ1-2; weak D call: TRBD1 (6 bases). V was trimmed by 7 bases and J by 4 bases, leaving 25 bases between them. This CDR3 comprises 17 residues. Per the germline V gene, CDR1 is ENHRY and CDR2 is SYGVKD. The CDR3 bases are TGTGCCATCAATAGGAGGGCAGGGGACGCCTCTTCCTATGGCTACACCTTC. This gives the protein CAINRRAGDASSYGYTF.

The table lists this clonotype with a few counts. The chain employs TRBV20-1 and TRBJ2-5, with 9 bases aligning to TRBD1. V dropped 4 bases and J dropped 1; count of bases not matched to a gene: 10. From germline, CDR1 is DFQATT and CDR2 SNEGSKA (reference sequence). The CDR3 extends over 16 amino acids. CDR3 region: CSATEGQGGGQETQYF. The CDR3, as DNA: TGCAGTGCTACCGAGGGACAGGGAGGGGGCCAAGAGACCCAGTACTTC.

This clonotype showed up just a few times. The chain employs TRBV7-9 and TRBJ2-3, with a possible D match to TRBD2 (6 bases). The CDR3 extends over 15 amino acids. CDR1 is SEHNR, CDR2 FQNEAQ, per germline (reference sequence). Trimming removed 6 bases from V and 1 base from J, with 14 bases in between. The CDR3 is CASSSYGSGTDTQYF. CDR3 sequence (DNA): TGTGCCAGCAGTTCCTACGGGAGCGGCACAGATACGCAGTATTTT. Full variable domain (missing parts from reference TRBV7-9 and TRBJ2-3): DTGVSQNPRHKITKRGQNVTFRCDPISEHNRLYWYRQTLGQGPEFLTYFQNEAQLEKSRLLSDRFSAERPKGSFSTLEIQRTEQGDSAMYLCASSSYGSGTDTQYFGPGTRLTVL.

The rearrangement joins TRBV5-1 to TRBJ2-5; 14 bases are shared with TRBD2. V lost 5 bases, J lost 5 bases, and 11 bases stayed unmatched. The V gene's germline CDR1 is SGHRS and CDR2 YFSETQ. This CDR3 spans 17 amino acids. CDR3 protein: CASRAGLAGAAGETQYF. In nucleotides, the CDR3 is TGCGCCAGCAGAGCGGGACTAGCGGGAGCCGCGGGCGAGACCCAGTACTTC.

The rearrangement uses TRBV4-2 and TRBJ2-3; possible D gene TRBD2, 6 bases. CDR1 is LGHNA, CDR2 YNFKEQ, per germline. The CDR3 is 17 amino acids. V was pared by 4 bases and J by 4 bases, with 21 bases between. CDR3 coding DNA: TGTGCCAGCAGCCTCTTTAGCGGCTCCTTTAACGCAGATACGCAGTATTTT. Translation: CASSLFSGSFNADTQYF.

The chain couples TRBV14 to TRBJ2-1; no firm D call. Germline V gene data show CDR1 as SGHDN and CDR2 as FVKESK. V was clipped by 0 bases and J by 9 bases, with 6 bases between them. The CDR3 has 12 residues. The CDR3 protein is CASSQEGREQFF. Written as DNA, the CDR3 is TGTGCCAGCAGCCAAGAGGGCCGTGAGCAGTTCTTC.

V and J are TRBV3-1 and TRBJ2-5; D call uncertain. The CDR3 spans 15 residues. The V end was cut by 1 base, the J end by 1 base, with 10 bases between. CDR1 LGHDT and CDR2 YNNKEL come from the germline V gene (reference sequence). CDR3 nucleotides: TGTGCCAGCAGCCAAGGGTCGGGCCTCCAAGAGACCCAGTACTTC. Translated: CASSQGSGLQETQYF.

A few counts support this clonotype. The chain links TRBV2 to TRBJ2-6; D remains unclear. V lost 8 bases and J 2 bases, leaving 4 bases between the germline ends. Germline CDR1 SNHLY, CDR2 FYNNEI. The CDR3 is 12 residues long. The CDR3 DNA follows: TGTGCCAGCCGGGCTGGGGCCAACGTCCTGACTTTC. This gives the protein CASRAGANVLTF.

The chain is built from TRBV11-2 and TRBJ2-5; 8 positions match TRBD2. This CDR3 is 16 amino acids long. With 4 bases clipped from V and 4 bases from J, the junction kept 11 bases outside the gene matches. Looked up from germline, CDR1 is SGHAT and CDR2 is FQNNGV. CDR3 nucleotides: TGTGCCAGCAGCTCCGGGAGGGACGGATTTGGAGAGACCCAGTACTTC. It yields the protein CASSSGRDGFGETQYF.

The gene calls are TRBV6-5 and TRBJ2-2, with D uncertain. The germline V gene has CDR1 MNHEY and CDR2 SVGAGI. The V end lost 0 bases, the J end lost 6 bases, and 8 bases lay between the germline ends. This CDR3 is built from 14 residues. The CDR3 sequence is CASSYSIAPGELFF. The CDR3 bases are TGTGCCAGCAGTTACTCGATAGCCCCCGGGGAGCTGTTTTTT.

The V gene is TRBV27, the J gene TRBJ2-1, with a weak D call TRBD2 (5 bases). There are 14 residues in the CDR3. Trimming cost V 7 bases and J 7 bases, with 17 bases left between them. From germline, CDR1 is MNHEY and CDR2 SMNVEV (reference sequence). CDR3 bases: TGTGCCAGCAAGATTGGGGAATCGGGGAATGAGCAGTTCTTC. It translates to CASKIGESGNEQFF.

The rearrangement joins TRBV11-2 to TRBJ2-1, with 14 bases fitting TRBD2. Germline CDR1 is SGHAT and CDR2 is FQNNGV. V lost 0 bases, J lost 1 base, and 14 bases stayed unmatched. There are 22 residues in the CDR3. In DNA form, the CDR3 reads TGTGCCAGCAGCTTAGAAAGTATGACTAGCGGGAGGGCCTTGGGGTCCTACAATGAGCAGTTCTTC. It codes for CASSLESMTSGRALGSYNEQFF. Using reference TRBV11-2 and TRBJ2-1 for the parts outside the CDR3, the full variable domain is EAGVAQSPRYKIIEKRQSVAFWCNPISGHATLYWYQQILGQGPKLLIQFQNNGVVDDSQLPKDRFSAERLKGVDSTLKIQPAKLEDSAVYLCASSLESMTSGRALGSYNEQFFGPGTRLTVL.

DNA for the CDR3: TGTGCCAGCAGTTTCGTCTCCTGGACAGGGAGGGTAGAGGATGGCTACACCTTC. Its protein is CASSFVSWTGRVEDGYTF. This rearrangement joins TRBV27 to TRBJ1-2; 8 bases match TRBD1. CDR3 length equals 18 residues. CDR1 is MNHEY and CDR2 is SMNVEV in the germline V gene (reference sequence). Germline trimming cut 3 bases from V and 6 bases from J; bases unmatched to any gene: 18.

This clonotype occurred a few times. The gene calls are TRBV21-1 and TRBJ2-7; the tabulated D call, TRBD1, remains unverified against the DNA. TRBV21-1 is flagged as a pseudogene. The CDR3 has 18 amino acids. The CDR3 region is CASSKLRGQGHSSYEQYF. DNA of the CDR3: TGTGCCAGCAGCAAGCTCAGGGGACAGGGCCATTCCTCCTACGAGCAGTACTTC.